Sequencing of this T cell receptor beta chain was carried out in a study of cytomegalovirus exposure and HLA in healthy donors. The PCR contained 60 Vbeta and 13 Jbeta primers. Libraries were prepared by immunoSEQ multiplex PCR; TCRdb keeps only in-frame clonotypes and omits some of them. The sample holds 150,000 or so clones, roughly 75% seen once. The table lists this clone with a few counts. Its specificity is not known. General study points: Some V segments could not be told apart, so they were left out, TRBV6-2 and TRBV6-3 among them. In an earlier analysis, most TCR beta V segments were productive about 87% or about 30% of the time. The majority of CMV-associated TCR beta chains were reported as apparently HLA-restricted in a later analysis. Some TCR beta chains (more than 150 of them) were listed as cytomegalovirus-associated.

This CDR3 is 15 amino acids long. With 5 bases clipped from V and 9 bases from J, the junction kept 13 bases outside the gene matches. Germline CDR1 is LGHNT and CDR2 is FRNRAP. This chain uses TRBV12-5 with TRBJ2-1, with 7 bases identical to TRBD1. Sequenced material: PBMCs. This clonotype was obtained from a woman aged 40-49 years in good health and CMV-seropositive. This CDR3 reads CASGIGRPQGVEQFF. The DNA for the CDR3 is TGTGCTAGTGGTATAGGACGACCCCAGGGGGTTGAGCAGTTCTTC.